This entry features one TCR beta chain sequence. Its matching antigen is unknown. The CDR3 is made up of 14 amino acids. V gave up 3 bases and J gave up 0 bases, with 6 bases separating them. Germline V gene sequence: CDR1 MDHEN, CDR2 SYDVKM. This record belongs to a study of cytomegalovirus exposure and HLA in healthy donors. Background on the study: Earlier, 150 million to 200 million T cells were analyzed, and about 120 million unique TCR beta sequences were found among them.

Overall study findings and caveats: A cluster of highly shared sequence variants was likely a sequencing artifact. A later analysis associated around 17,000 TCR beta sequences with HLA alleles at a 0.05 false discovery rate.

The PCR contained 60 Vbeta and 13 Jbeta primers. The repertoire was sequenced with immunoSEQ multiplex PCR; TCRdb's copy has only in-frame clones and lacks some. This table has roughly 100,000 clones, under 80% appearing once. Sequencing was carried out using PBMCs. The rearrangement joins TRBV28 to TRBJ2-1; D unclear. The clonotype was recovered from a middle-aged woman in good health and CMV-seropositive. The CDR3 reads CASSLYRSYNEQFF. The CDR3 DNA reads as TGTGCCAGCAGTTTGTATCGCTCCTACAATGAGCAGTTCTTC.